Below, one T cell receptor (beta chain) is given with its context. Antigen unknown. The V gene's germline CDR1 is SGHAT and CDR2 FQDESV (reference sequence). The V end lost 2 bases, the J end lost 5 bases, and 15 bases lay between the germline ends. The CDR3 is 15 residues long. This record comes from a study of T cell responses to AZD1222 COVID-19 vaccine. Study findings and constraints: Females outnumbered males among donors, who were mostly white British; clonal diversity was possibly underestimated.

Assay: immunoSEQ multiplex PCR; the TCRdb copy retains only in-frame clones and omits some. The sample lists around 99,000 clones, about nine tenths occurring once. The V and J genes are TRBV11-1 and TRBJ2-5; possibly TRBD1 or TRBD2 for D (5 bases each). This sequence was found in an adult in good health. The sequenced sample was peripheral blood, obtained on day 0 of AZD1222 vaccination. Here the CDR3 DNA reads TGTGCCAGCAGCTTATCGAGGGGCAGCAGGGAGACCCAGTACTTC. This translates into CASSLSRGSRETQYF. The full variable domain, with the rest looked up from reference TRBV11-1 and TRBJ2-5, is EAEVAQSPRYKITEKSQAVAFWCDPISGHATLYWYRQILGQGPELLVQFQDESVVDDSQLPKDRFSAERLKGVDSTLKIQPAELGDSAMYLCASSLSRGSRETQYFGPGTRLLVL.